Presented here are 16 T cell receptor beta chains from one specimen sequenced in a study of CXCR3-negative and CXCR3-positive naive CD8 T cells. Study findings and constraints: Naive cells with CXCR3 showed TRB CDR3s that were more hydrophobic than those in CXCR3-negative naive cells.

Their antigen targets remain unknown. 5' RACE that incorporated UMI labels was used to prepare the TRB cDNA libraries. No DNA is given; TCRdb re-called the 5' RACE reads and lists each CDR3 protein once. Its clone listing holds 60,000 to 65,000 distinct CDR3 sequences. Specimen: naive CXCR3+ CD8+ T cells from blood. Subset noted: CD45RO-CCR7+CD27+CD95- naive CD8+ T cells expressing CXCR3 (TNR3+). Source of these receptors: a human donor in good health. Some clones in this sample may be carry-over from other donors' samples.

The genes are TRBV7-9 and TRBJ2-7. The CDR3 consists of 11 residues. Germline lookup yields CDR1 SEHNR and CDR2 FQNEAQ (reference sequence). CDR3 sequence reads: CASSFDREQYF.

The chain is built from TRBV28 and TRBJ1-4; the D gene TCRdb calls, TRBD1, cannot be checked with no DNA. The CDR3 spans 14 residues. Germline CDR1 reads MDHEN; CDR2 reads SYDVKM. The CDR3 sequence is CASSLTGANEKLFF.

The chain couples TRBV6-5 to TRBJ2-3; TCRdb's D call of TRBD1 is untestable without DNA. Germline CDR1 is MNHEY and CDR2 is SVGAGI. The CDR3 is made up of 17 amino acids. This chain's CDR3 is CASSYNHRIGATDTHYF.

This rearrangement joins TRBV28 to TRBJ1-5; TCRdb outputs TRBD1, but without DNA this stays unchecked. CDR1 is MDHEN, CDR2 SYDVKM, per germline. This CDR3 region has 14 residues. The CDR3 here is CASRSPGTDLPQHF. The full variable domain, rest sourced from reference TRBV28 and TRBJ1-5, is DVKVTQSSRYLVKRTGEKVFLECVQDMDHENMFWYRQDPGLGLRLIYFSYDVKMKEKGDIPEGYSVSREKKERFSLILESASTNQTSMYLCASRSPGTDLPQHFGDGTRLSIL.

The rearrangement joins TRBV6-2 or TRBV6-3 to TRBJ2-1; absent DNA, TCRdb's TRBD1 call cannot be checked. The CDR3 is 11 residues long. The germline V gene has CDR1 MNHEY and CDR2 SVGEGT. The CDR3 spells CASSYGTETFF.

V usage is TRBV20-1 and J usage is TRBJ2-2. This CDR3 comprises 13 residues. Per germline, CDR1 DFQATT and CDR2 SNEGSKA (reference sequence). CDR3 residues: CSARGFSTGELFF.

The J gene is TRBJ2-7, the V gene TRBV9. Per the germline V gene, CDR1 is SGDLS and CDR2 is YYNGEE. This CDR3 spans 14 amino acids. CDR3 protein: CASSVGGNLYEQYF. The variable domain in full, with the rest retrieved from reference TRBV9 and TRBJ2-7, is DSGVTQTPKHLITATGQRVTLRCSPRSGDLSVYWYQQSLDQGLQFLIQYYNGEERAKGNILERFSAQQFPDLHSELNLSSLELGDSALYFCASSVGGNLYEQYFGPGTRLTVT.

This chain connects TRBV7-9 to TRBJ2-3. The V gene's germline CDR1 is SEHNR and CDR2 FQNEAQ (reference sequence). CDR3 length: 14 amino acids. The CDR3 sequence is CASSNVRPADTQYF. Supplemented by reference TRBV7-9 and TRBJ2-3, the full variable domain reads DTGVSQNPRHKITKRGQNVTFRCDPISEHNRLYWYRQTLGQGPEFLTYFQNEAQLEKSRLLSDRFSAERPKGSFSTLEIQRTEQGDSAMYLCASSNVRPADTQYFGPGTRLTVL.

The chain's CDR3 is CASSPGQGTETQYF. V usage is TRBV12-3 or TRBV12-4 and J usage is TRBJ2-5; TCRdb calls TRBD1, which cannot be checked without DNA. The CDR3 has 14 residues.

J is TRBJ2-2 and V is TRBV28; TCRdb calls TRBD1, which cannot be checked without DNA. The germline V gene has CDR1 MDHEN and CDR2 SYDVKM. The CDR3 has 14 amino acids. The CDR3 reads CASSLGTVTGELFF.

This chain joins TRBV4-1 and TRBJ1-4; TCRdb's D call, TRBD1, is unchecked because there is no DNA. Looked up from germline, CDR1 is MGHRA and CDR2 is YSYEKL. This CDR3 contains 15 residues. CDR3 amino acids: CASSQAGAANEKLFF.

The chain joins TRBV20-1 to TRBJ2-1; no DNA is available, so the TRBD2 call from TCRdb remains unchecked. CDR1 is DFQATT and CDR2 is SNEGSKA in the germline V gene (reference sequence). The CDR3 spans 14 residues. The CDR3 here is CSAPSLAGVDEQFF.

The chain employs TRBV21-1 and TRBJ1-1; the TRBD1 assignment by TCRdb is unverifiable without DNA. TRBV21-1 is a pseudogene locus. This CDR3 contains 12 residues. CDR3 protein: CASRQGDTEAFF.

Here the CDR3 reads CASSSSGTSAADTQYF. The chain links TRBV6-4 to TRBJ2-3; lacking DNA, the TRBD2 call made by TCRdb goes unchecked. CDR3 length: 16 residues. Germline V gene lookup returns CDR1 MRHNA and CDR2 SNTAGT.

V and J are TRBV2 and TRBJ2-3. This CDR3 is 14 amino acids long. The germline CDR1 and CDR2 sequences are SNHLY and FYNNEI. The CDR3 region is CASSEGSNGDTQYF.

The V and J genes are TRBV12-3 or TRBV12-4 and TRBJ2-7; TCRdb names TRBD2, which stays unverified in the absence of DNA. This CDR3 spans 13 amino acids. The CDR3 loop is CASSLPPRSEQYF.